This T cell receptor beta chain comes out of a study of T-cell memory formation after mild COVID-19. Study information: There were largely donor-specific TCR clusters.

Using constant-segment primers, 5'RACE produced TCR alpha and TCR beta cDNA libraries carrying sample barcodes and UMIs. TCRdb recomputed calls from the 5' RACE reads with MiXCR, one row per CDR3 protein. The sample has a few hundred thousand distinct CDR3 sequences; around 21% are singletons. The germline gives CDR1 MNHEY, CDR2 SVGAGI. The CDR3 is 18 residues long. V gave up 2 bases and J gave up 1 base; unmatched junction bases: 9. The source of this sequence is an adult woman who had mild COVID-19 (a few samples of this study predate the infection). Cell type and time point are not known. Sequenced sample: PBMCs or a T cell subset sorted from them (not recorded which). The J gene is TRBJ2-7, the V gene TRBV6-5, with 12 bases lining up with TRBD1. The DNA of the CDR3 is TGTGCCAGCAGTTACGATGGGACAGGGGGCTTCCCTTCCTACGAGCAGTACTTC. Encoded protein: CASSYDGTGGFPSYEQYF.